This TCR beta chain was profiled in a study of shared clonotypes between healthy human individuals. Caucasian adults living in Nashville, Tennessee, provided all samples. Roughly 89 million PBMCs served as the genomic DNA source for unsorted samples. Tens of thousands of T cell genomes, or 250 to 300 ng DNA, went into replicate PCRs of unsorted PBMC. Sequencing was performed on unsorted PBMC DNA using ten immunoSEQ deep assay plates. Clones were read by immunoSEQ multiplex PCR, and TCRdb kept only the in-frame ones, dropping some. Of about 470,000 clones in the sample, about four fifths were seen once. This TCR was sampled from a woman in her 40s in good health. Some clones in this sample may be carry-over from other donors' samples. The sequencing sample was made of PBMCs.

As DNA, the CDR3 is TGTGCCAGCAGACCCAGAAACACCGGGGAGCTGTTTTTT. Amino acid sequence: CASRPRNTGELFF. The chain couples TRBV27 to TRBJ2-2; no definite D call. The CDR3 length is 13 residues. From germline, CDR1 is MNHEY and CDR2 SMNVEV (reference sequence). V was cut by 6 bases and J by 2 bases, with 7 bases left in between.